This T cell receptor beta chain was identified during a study of T cell changes during pregnancy in multiple sclerosis. Germline loops: CDR1 SNHLY, CDR2 FYNNEI. The length of the CDR3 is 16 residues. V was pared by 3 bases and J by 2 bases, with 14 bases between. Sequenced by immunoSEQ multiplex PCR; TCRdb stores in-frame clones only, minus some. Here the sample spans approximately 26,000 clones, 89% being singletons. This receptor was identified in a female donor with multiple sclerosis, enrolled in a pregnancy study. Here the sequenced sample was CD4+ T cells from peripheral blood mononuclear cells, taken in the second trimester of pregnancy. This chain joins TRBV2 and TRBJ1-5, with TRBD1 as a possible D gene (5 bases). CDR3 protein: CASSDARVVGNQPQHF. Written as DNA, the CDR3 is TGTGCCAGCAGTGACGCCAGGGTGGTCGGCAATCAGCCCCAGCATTTT.